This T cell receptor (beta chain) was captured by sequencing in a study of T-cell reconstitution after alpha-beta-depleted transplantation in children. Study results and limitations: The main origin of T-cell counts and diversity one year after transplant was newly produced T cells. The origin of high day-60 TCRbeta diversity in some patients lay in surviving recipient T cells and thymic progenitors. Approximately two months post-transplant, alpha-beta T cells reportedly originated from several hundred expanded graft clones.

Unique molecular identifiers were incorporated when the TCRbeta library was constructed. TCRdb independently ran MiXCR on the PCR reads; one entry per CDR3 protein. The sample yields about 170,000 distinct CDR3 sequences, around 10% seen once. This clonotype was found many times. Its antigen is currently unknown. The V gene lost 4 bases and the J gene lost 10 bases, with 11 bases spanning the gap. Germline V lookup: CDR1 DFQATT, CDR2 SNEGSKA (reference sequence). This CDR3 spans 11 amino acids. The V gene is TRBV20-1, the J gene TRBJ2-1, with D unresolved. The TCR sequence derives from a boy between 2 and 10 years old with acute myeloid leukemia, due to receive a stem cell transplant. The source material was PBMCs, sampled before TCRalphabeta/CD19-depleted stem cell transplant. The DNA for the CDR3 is TGCAGTGCTACGAATCGGCGAGAGCAGTTCTTC. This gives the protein CSATNRREQFF.